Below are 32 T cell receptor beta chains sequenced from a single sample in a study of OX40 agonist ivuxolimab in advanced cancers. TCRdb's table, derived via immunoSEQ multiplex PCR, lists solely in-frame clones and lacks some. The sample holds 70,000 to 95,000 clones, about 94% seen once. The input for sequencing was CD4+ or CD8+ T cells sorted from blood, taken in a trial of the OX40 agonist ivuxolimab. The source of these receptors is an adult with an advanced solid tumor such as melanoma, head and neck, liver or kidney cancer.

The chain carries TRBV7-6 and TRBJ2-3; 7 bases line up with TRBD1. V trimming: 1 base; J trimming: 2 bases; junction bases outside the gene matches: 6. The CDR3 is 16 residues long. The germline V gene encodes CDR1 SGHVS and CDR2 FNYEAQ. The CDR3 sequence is CASSLGGTEHTDTQYF. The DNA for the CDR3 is TGTGCCAGCAGCTTAGGAGGGACAGAACACACAGATACGCAGTATTTT. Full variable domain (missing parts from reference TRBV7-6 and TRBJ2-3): GAGVSQSPRYKVTKRGQDVALRCDPISGHVSLYWYRQALGQGPEFLTYFNYEAQQDKSGLPNDRFSAERPEGSISTLTIQRTEQRDSAMYRCASSLGGTEHTDTQYFGPGTRLTVL.

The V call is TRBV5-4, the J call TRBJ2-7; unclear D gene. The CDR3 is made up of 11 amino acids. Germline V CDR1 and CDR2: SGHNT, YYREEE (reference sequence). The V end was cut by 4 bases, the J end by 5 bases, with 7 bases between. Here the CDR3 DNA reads TGTGCCAGCAGCCATGTCAACGAGCAGTACTTC. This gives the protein CASSHVNEQYF.

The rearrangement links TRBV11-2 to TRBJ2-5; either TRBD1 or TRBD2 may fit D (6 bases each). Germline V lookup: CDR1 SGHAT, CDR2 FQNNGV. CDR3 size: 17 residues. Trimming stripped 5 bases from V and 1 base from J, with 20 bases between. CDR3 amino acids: CASSPGGAGAIQETQYF. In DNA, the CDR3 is TGTGCCAGCAGCCCAGGAGGGGCAGGGGCAATCCAAGAGACCCAGTACTTC.

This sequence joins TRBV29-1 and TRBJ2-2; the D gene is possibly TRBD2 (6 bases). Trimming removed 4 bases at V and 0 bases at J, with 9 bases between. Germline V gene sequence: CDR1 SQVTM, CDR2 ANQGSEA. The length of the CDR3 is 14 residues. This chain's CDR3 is CSVGGETNTGELFF. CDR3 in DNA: TGCAGCGTTGGCGGGGAGACGAACACCGGGGAGCTGTTTTTT.

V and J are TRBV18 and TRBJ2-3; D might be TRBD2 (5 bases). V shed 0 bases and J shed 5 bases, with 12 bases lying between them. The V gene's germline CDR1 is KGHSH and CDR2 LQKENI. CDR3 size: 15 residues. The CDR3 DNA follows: TGTGCCAGCTCACCACCGGTCCCGAGGGTAGATACGCAGTATTTT. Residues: CASSPPVPRVDTQYF.

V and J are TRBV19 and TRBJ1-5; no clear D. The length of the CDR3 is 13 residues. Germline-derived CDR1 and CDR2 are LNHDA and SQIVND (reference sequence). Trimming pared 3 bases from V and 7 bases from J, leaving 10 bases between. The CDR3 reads CASSIPFRQPQHF. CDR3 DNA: TGTGCCAGTAGTATTCCTTTCCGCCAGCCCCAGCATTTT. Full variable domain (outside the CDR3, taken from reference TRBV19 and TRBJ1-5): DGGITQSPKYLFRKEGQNVTLSCEQNLNHDAMYWYRQDPGQGLRLIYYSQIVNDFQKGDIAEGYSVSREKKESFPLTVTSAQKNPTAFYLCASSIPFRQPQHFGDGTRLSIL.

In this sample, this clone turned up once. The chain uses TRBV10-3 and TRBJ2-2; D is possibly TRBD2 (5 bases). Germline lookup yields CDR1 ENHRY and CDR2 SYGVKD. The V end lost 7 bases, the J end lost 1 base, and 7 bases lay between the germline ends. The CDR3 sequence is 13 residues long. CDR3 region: CAIKGLNTGELFF. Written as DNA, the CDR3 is TGTGCCATCAAAGGACTGAACACCGGGGAGCTGTTTTTT.

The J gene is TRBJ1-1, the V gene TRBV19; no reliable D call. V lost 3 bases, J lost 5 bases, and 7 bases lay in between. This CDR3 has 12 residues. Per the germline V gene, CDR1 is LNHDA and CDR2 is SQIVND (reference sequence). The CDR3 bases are TGTGCCAGTAGTATTCAAGGGACTGAAGCTTTCTTT. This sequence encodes CASSIQGTEAFF. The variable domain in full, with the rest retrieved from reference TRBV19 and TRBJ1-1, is DGGITQSPKYLFRKEGQNVTLSCEQNLNHDAMYWYRQDPGQGLRLIYYSQIVNDFQKGDIAEGYSVSREKKESFPLTVTSAQKNPTAFYLCASSIQGTEAFFGQGTRLTVV.

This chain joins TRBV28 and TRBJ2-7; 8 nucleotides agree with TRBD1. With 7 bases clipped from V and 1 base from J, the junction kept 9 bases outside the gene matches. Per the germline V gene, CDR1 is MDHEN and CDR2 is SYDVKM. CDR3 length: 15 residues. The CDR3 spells CASNLGTGHSYEQYF. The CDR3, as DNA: TGTGCCAGCAACCTGGGGACAGGCCATTCCTACGAGCAGTACTTC.

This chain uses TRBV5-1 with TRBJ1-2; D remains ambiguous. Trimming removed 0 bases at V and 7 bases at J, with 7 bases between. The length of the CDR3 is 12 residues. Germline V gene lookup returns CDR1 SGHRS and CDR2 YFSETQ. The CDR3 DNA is TGCGCCAGCAGCTTGGACAGTCCTGGCTACACCTTC. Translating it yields CASSLDSPGYTF.

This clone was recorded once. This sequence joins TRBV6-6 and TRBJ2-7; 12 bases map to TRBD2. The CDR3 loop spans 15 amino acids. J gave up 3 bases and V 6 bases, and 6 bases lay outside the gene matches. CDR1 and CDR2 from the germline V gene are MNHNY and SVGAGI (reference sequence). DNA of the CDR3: TGTGCCAGCAGAGCCGGGACTAGCGGGTTCTACGAGCAGTACTTC. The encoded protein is CASRAGTSGFYEQYF.

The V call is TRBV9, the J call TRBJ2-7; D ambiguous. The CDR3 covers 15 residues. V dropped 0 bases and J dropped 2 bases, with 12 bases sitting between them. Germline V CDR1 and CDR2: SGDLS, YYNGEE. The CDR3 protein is CASSVGHLSTYEQYF. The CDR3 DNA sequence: TGTGCCAGCAGCGTAGGGCACCTGAGTACCTACGAGCAGTACTTC.

CDR3 in DNA: TGCGCCAGCAGCTACCAAACCGGGGGAAACAGGGATACGCAGTATTTT. The encoded protein is CASSYQTGGNRDTQYF. J is TRBJ2-3 and V is TRBV5-1, with D perhaps matching TRBD2 (6 bases). Trimming left V 3 bases short and J 6 bases short, with 20 bases between. CDR3 size: 16 residues. Germline CDR1 and CDR2: SGHRS and YFSETQ.

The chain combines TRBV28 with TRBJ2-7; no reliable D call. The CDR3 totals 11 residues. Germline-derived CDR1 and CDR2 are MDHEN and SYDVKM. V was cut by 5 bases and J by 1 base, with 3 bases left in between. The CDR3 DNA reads TGTGCCAGCAGTGCATCCTACGAGCAGTACTTC. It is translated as CASSASYEQYF.

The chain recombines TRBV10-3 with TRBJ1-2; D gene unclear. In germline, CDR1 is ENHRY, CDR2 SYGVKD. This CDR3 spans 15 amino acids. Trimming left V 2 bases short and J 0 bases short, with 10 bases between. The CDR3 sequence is CAISEKLKANYGYTF. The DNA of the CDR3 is TGTGCCATCAGTGAGAAACTTAAAGCTAACTATGGCTACACCTTC.

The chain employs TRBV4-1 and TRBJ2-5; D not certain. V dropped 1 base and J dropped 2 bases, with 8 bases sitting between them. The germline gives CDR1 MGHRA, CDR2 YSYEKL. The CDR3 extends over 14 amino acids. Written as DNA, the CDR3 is TGCGCCAGCAGCCAAGTTCTTTCACAAGAGACCCAGTACTTC. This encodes CASSQVLSQETQYF.

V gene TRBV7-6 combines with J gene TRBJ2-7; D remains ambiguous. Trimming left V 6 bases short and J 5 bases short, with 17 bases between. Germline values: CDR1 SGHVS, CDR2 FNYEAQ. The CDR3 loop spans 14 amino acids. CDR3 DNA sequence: TGTGCCAGCAGTCGCTATGACACCGCTGACGAGCAGTACTTC. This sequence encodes CASSRYDTADEQYF.

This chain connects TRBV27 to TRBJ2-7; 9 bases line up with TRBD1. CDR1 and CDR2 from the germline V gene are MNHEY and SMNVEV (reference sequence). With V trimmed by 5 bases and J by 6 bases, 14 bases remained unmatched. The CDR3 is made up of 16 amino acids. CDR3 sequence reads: CASSGSEQGAEGEQYF. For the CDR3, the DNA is TGTGCCAGCAGTGGATCAGAACAGGGGGCTGAGGGCGAGCAGTACTTC.

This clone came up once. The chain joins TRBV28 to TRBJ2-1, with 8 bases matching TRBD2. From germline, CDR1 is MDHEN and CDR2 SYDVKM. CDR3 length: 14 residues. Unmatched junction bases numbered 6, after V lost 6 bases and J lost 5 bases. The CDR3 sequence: CASRPTGGDNEQFF. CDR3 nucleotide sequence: TGTGCCAGCAGACCTACCGGGGGGGACAATGAGCAGTTCTTC.

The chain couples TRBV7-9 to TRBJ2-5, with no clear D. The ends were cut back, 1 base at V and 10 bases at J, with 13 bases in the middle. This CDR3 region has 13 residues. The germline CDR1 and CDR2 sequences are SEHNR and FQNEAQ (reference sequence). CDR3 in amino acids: CASSLVADSLQYF. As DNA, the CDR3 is TGTGCCAGCAGCTTAGTTGCGGATAGTCTCCAGTACTTC. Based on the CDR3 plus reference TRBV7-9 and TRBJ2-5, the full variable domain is DTGVSQNPRHKITKRGQNVTFRCDPISEHNRLYWYRQTLGQGPEFLTYFQNEAQLEKSRLLSDRFSAERPKGSFSTLEIQRTEQGDSAMYLCASSLVADSLQYFGPGTRLLVL.

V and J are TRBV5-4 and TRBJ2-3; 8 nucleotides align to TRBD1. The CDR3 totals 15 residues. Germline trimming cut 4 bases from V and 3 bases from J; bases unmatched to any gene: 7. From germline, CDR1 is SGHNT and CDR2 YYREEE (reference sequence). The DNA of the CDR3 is TGTGCCAGCAGCCGACCAGGGGGCCGGACAGATACGCAGTATTTT. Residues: CASSRPGGRTDTQYF.

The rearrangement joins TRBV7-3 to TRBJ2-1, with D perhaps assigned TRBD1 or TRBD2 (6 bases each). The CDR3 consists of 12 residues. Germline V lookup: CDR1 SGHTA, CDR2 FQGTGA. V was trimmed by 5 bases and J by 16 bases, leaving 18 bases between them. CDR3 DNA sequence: TGTGCCAGCAGCCCTGGAGGGGGGAGAGCTTTCTTC. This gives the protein CASSPGGGRAFF.

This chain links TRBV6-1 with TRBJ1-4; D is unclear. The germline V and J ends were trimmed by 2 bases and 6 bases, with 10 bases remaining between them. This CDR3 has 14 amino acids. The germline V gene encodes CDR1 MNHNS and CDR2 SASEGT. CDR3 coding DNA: TGTGCCAGCAGTGAACCGGACTGGGATGAAAAACTGTTTTTT. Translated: CASSEPDWDEKLFF.

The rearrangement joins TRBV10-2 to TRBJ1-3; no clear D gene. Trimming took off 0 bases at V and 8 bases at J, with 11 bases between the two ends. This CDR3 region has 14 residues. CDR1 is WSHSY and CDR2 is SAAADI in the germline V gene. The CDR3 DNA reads TGCGCCAGCAGTGAGTCGAACGGCCGCCACACCATATATTTT. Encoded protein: CASSESNGRHTIYF.

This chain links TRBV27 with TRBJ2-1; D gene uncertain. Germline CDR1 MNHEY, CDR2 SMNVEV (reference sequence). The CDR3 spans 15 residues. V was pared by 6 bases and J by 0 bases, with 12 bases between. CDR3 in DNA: TGTGCCAGCAGCTTCCTTCTGAGCTCCTACAATGAGCAGTTCTTC. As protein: CASSFLLSSYNEQFF.

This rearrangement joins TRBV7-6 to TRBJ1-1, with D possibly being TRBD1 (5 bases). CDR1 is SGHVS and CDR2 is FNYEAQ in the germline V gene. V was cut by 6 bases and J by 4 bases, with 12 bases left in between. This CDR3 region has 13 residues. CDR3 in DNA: TGTGCCAGCAGAATACAGGAGGGCACTGAAGCTTTCTTT. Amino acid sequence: CASRIQEGTEAFF.

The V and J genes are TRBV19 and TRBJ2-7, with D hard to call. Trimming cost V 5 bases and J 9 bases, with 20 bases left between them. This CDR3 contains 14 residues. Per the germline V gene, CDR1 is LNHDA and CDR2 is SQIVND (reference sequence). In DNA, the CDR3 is TGTGCCAGTAGTCCCGAACTACTTAGAGAGGCGCAGTACTTC. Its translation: CASSPELLREAQYF. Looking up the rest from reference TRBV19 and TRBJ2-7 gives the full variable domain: DGGITQSPKYLFRKEGQNVTLSCEQNLNHDAMYWYRQDPGQGLRLIYYSQIVNDFQKGDIAEGYSVSREKKESFPLTVTSAQKNPTAFYLCASSPELLREAQYFGPGTRLTVT.

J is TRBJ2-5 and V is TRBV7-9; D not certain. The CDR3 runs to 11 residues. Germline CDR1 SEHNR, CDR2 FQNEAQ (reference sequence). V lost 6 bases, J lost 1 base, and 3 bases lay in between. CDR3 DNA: TGTGCCAGCAGTTTCCAAGAGACCCAGTACTTC. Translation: CASSFQETQYF.

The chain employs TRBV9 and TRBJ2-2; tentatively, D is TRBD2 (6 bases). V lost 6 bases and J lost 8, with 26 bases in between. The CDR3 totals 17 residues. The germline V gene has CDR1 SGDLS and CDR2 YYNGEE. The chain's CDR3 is CASTDPNGGEAGGELFF. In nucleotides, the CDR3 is TGTGCCAGCACCGACCCGAACGGGGGAGAAGCTGGAGGGGAGCTGTTTTTT.

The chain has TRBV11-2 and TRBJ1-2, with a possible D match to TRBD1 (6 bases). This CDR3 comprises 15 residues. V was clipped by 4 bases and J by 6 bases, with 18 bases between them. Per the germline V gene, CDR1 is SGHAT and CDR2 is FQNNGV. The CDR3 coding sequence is TGTGCCAGCAGCTCCTTATTACAGGGCTCAGATGGCTACACCTTC. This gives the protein CASSSLLQGSDGYTF.

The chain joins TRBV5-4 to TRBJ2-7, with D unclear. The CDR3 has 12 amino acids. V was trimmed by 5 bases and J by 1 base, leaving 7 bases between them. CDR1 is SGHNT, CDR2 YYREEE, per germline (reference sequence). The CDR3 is CASSRNSYEQYF. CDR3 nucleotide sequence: TGTGCCAGCAGTCGAAATTCCTACGAGCAGTACTTC.

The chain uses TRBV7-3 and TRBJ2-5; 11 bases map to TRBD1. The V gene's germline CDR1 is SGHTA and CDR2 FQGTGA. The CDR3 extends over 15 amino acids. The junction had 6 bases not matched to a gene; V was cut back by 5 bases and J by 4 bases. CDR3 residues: CASSGGTGGGETQYF. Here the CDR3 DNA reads TGTGCCAGCAGCGGCGGGACAGGGGGAGGAGAGACCCAGTACTTC.